This TCR beta chain comes out of a study of T cell responses to AZD1222 COVID-19 vaccine. The study, taken as a whole, reports: The study identified only six AZD1222 recipients as seropositive at baseline. Clonal diversity may have been underestimated, and the donors were mostly white British, with more females than males. Researchers report vaccine-associated CD4 TCRs spanning spike, with dominance at 160-218 and 743-854.

The CDR3 is made up of 13 amino acids. Trimming stripped 3 bases from V and 2 bases from J, with 5 bases between. Germline V gene lookup returns CDR1 SGHAT and CDR2 FQDESV (reference sequence). On this clone itself: The antigen remains unidentified.

Profiled with immunoSEQ multiplex PCR; TCRdb holds only in-frame clones, not every one. The data contain 100,000 to 110,000 clones, roughly 89% of them singletons. This sequence was found in an adult in good health. Sample: peripheral blood, taken on day 0 of AZD1222 vaccination. The gene calls are TRBV11-1 and TRBJ2-1; D is unresolved. Here the CDR3 DNA reads TGTGCCAGCAGCTTGACCACCTACAATGAGCAGTTCTTC. The encoded protein is CASSLTTYNEQFF. The variable domain in full, completed from reference TRBV11-1 and TRBJ2-1, reads EAEVAQSPRYKITEKSQAVAFWCDPISGHATLYWYRQILGQGPELLVQFQDESVVDDSQLPKDRFSAERLKGVDSTLKIQPAELGDSAMYLCASSLTTYNEQFFGPGTRLTVL.